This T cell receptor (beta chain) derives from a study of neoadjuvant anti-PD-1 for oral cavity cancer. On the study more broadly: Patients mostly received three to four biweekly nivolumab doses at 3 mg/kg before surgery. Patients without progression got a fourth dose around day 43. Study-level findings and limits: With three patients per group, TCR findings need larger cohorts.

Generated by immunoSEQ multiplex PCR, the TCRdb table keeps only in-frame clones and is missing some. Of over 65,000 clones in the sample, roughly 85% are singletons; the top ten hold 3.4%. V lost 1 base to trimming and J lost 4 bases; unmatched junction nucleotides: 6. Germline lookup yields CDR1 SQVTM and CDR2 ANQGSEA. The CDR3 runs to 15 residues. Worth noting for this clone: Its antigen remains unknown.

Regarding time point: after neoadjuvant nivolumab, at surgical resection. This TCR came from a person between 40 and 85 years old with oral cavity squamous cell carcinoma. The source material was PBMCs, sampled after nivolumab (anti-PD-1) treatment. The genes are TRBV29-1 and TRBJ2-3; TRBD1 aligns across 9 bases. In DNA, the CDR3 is TGCAGCGTTGAAGCCTGGACAGGGGAGGCAGATACGCAGTATTTT. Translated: CSVEAWTGEADTQYF.